The source of this TCR beta chain is a study of T cells after yellow fever vaccination. TCR cDNA was made by 5'RACE template switching, adding a universal primer site and UMIs. TCRdb itself ran the 5' RACE reads through MiXCR, one entry per CDR3 protein. The sample includes about 68,000 distinct CDR3 sequences, about 6% of them seen just once. General observations from the study: Subsequent to the booster, the majority of primary-vaccination clones reappeared (around 96% CD4, 88% CD8). Contaminating bulk clonotypes could be abundant in FACS-sorted repertoires.

The CDR3 runs to 13 residues. Germline CDR1 reads MNHEY; CDR2 reads SVGAGI. With 5 bases removed from V and 2 bases from J, the gap between germline ends came to 8 bases. In this sample, this clonotype turned up many times. The antigen remains undetermined. This specimen consisted of CD8+ T cells sorted from PBMCs, obtained 35 to 50 days after the first yellow fever vaccination. The TCR sequence derives from a man between 18 and 29 years old who received the YFV17D yellow fever vaccine. The chain links TRBV6-5 to TRBJ2-3, with D unclear. The CDR3 region has the DNA TGTGCCAGCAGTATTAGCAACACAGATACGCAGTATTTT. This gives the protein CASSISNTDTQYF.